These T cell receptor beta chains were read from a single sample in a study of blood T cell repertoires in COVID-19. Sequenced by immunoSEQ multiplex PCR; TCRdb stores in-frame clones only, minus some. The sample contains a few hundred thousand clones, roughly 87% of which appear only once. Material: peripheral blood. These receptors all come from a woman aged 18-29 years who had recovered from COVID-19. The CDR3 runs from the conserved cysteine through the conserved F or W.

15 | TRBV30 | CAWRVGEVSGNTIYF
16 | TRBV7-2 | CASSFARTGGLVEAFF
15 | TRBV15 | CATSRDLAGGYEQYF
15 | TRBV18 | CASSRGQGGNNEQFF
14 | TRBV5-1 | CASSLVDGGTEAFF
15 | TRBV9 | CTSSVVSGSYNEQFF
15 | TRBV9 | CASSPAGGIYETQYF
17 | TRBV4-3 | CASSQDPSSGWAYEQYF
13 | TRBV9 | CASSVVTGYGYTF
14 | TRBV30 | CAWSVGAGNYEQYF
13 | TRBV6-4 | CASAGGVNQPQHF
17 | TRBV29-1 | CSVDPTGTRQGNYGYTF
14 | TRBV18 | CASSPGLSSYEQYF
15 | TRBV7-2 | CASSIAGGSYNEQFF
16 | TRBV5-5 | CASSLLGSDLYNEQFF
13 | TRBV27 | CASSFTEGNTIYF
15 | TRBV6-5 | CASSYSGQGLAEAFF
13 | TRBV19 | CASSMRVDNEQFF
14 | TRBV18 | CASSQGQGNYGYTF
11 | TRBV29-1 | CSVAGGGGYTF
13 | TRBV4-1 | CASSQAGFDGYTF
14 | TRBV27 | CASSWGQGVTEAFF
13 | TRBV19 | CASSNTHDFSYTF
15 | TRBV7-9 | CASSVIGQGLTGYTF
14 | TRBV30 | CAWSGQGMVTEAFF
14 | TRBV10-1 | CASSADTWNTEAFF
13 | TRBV29-1 | CSVAGLVVETQYF
15 | TRBV6-5 | CASSTAGTGNQPQHF
14 | TRBV6-5 | CASSYRDRSYGYTF
14 | TRBV24-1 | CATSDLRGTDTQYF
14 | TRBV6-5 | CASTQAGLNYGYTF
16 | TRBV6-2/TRBV6-3 | CASSSGRGLNTGELFF
17 | TRBV3-1/TRBV3-2 | CASSQEQVFSSSYEQYF
14 | TRBV19 | CASSISGSSYEQYF
12 | TRBV6-5 | CASSYRNTEAFF
16 | TRBV6-5 | CASSYSSGTSLSELFF
14 | TRBV9 | CASGPGQGDYGYTF
14 | TRBV9 | CASSGGDYYNEQFF
12 | TRBV9 | CASSPRGDEQFF
17 | TRBV7-2 | CASSLEGGQYGRETQYF
12 | TRBV6-5 | CASSRTGEPQHF
14 | TRBV5-1 | CASSPLGGNQPQHF
14 | TRBV2 | CASSDPGEVYEQYF
15 | TRBV7-6 | CASSNGQGGRNGYTF
15 | TRBV7-9 | CASSLGQNSGNTIYF
17 | TRBV4-3 | CASSQDSTGRSYNEQFF
16 | TRBV7-9 | CASRTGVAAGDTEAFF
24 | TRBV19 | CASSIFVIFDPSGEGLVSSYEQYF
14 | TRBV4-3 | CASSLLGHGEKLFF
12 | TRBV6-5 | CASTTGGDGYTF
16 | TRBV14 | CASSQGLGQGDSEQYF
13 | TRBV3-1/TRBV3-2 | CASSLSVFNEQFF
18 | TRBV7-2 | CASSLGLAGVGAWETQYF
16 | TRBV7-2 | CASSLDGGILNSPLHF
15 | TRBV9 | CASSAEVAGDPEQFF
14 | TRBV27 | CASSWTGAGQPQHF
16 | TRBV7-2 | CASSSPRGTSNQPQHF
11 | TRBV29-1 | CSGEDRVRAFF
14 | TRBV4-1 | CASSRERDLGEAFF